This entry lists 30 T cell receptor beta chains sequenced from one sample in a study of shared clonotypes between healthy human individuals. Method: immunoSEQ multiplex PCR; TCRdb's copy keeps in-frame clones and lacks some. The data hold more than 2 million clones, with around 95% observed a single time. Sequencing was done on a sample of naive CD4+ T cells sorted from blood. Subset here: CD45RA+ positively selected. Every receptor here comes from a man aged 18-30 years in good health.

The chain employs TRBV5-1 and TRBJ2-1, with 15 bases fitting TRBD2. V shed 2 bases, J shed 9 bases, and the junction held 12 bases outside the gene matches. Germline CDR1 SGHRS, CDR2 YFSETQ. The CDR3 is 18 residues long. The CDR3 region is CASSLRTSGGALDPEQFF. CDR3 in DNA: TGCGCCAGCAGCTTAAGGACTAGCGGGGGGGCCCTCGACCCTGAGCAGTTCTTC.

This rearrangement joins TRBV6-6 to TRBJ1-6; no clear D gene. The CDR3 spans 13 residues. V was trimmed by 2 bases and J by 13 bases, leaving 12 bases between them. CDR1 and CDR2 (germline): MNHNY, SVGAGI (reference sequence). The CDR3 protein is CASSYQEEVPLHF. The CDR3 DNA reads TGTGCCAGCAGTTACCAGGAAGAGGTGCCCCTCCACTTT.

The CDR3 DNA reads as TGTGCCAGCACGGTCAGGGACTCCACAGATACGCAGTATTTT. This gives the protein CASTVRDSTDTQYF. V and J are TRBV2 and TRBJ2-3, with a tentative D call TRBD2 (6 bases). Germline CDR1 reads SNHLY; CDR2 reads FYNNEI. Trimming cost V 7 bases and J 2 bases, with 13 bases left between them. This CDR3 has 14 residues.

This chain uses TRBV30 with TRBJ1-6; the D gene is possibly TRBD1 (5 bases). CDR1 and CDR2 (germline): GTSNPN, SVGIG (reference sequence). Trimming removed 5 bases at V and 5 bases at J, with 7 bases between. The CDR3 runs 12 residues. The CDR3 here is CAWGTDNSPLHF. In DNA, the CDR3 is TGTGCCTGGGGGACGGATAATTCACCCCTCCACTTT.

As DNA, the CDR3 is TGTGCCTGGAGGAGACAAGGAGCAGCTTTCTTT. The encoded protein is CAWRRQGAAFF. The V gene is TRBV30, the J gene TRBJ1-1; D ambiguous. The germline V gene encodes CDR1 GTSNPN and CDR2 SVGIG (reference sequence). V was clipped by 3 bases and J by 10 bases, with 12 bases between them. The CDR3 loop spans 11 amino acids.

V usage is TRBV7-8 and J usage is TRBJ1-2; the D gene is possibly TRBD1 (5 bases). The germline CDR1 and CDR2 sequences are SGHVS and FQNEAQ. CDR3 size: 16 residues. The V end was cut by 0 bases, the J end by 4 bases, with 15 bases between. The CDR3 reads CASSLAGTGVGYGYTF. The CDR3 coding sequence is TGTGCCAGCAGCTTAGCGGGTACGGGGGTGGGCTATGGCTACACCTTC.

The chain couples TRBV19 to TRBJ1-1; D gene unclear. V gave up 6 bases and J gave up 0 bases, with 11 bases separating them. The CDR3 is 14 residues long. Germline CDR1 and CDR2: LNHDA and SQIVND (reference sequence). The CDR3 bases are TGTGCCAGTAGGGCCAGCACCCTGAACACTGAAGCTTTCTTT. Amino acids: CASRASTLNTEAFF. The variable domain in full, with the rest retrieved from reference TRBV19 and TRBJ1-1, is DGGITQSPKYLFRKEGQNVTLSCEQNLNHDAMYWYRQDPGQGLRLIYYSQIVNDFQKGDIAEGYSVSREKKESFPLTVTSAQKNPTAFYLCASRASTLNTEAFFGQGTRLTVV.

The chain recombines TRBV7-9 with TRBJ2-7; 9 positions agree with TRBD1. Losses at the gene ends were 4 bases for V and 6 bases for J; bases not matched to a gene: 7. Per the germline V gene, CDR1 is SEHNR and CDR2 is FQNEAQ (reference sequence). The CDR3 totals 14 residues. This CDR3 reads CASSSPGQGGEQYF. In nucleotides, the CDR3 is TGTGCCAGCAGCTCGCCGGGACAGGGCGGCGAGCAGTACTTC.

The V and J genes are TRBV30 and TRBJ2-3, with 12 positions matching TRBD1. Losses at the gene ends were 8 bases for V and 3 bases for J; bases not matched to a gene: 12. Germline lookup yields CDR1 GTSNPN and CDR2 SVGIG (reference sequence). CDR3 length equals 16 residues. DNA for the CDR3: TGTGCCGGGGACAGGGGGCCCTCGAGGGGTACAGATACGCAGTATTTT. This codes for CAGDRGPSRGTDTQYF.

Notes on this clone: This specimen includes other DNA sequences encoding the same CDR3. CDR3: CASSLARNQPQHF. DNA of the CDR3: TGTGCCAGCAGCTTAGCACGCAATCAGCCCCAGCATTTT. The chain couples TRBV7-2 to TRBJ1-5; D is uncertain. Per the germline V gene, CDR1 is SGHTA and CDR2 is FQGNSA. Trimming stripped 0 bases from V and 2 bases from J, with 2 bases between. The CDR3 runs to 13 residues.

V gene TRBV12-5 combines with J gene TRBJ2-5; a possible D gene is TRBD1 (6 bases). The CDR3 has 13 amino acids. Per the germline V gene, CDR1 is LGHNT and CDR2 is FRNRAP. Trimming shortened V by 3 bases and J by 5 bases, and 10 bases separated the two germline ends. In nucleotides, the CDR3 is TGTGCTAGTGGTTTCTCAGGGGTCGAGACCCAGTACTTC. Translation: CASGFSGVETQYF.

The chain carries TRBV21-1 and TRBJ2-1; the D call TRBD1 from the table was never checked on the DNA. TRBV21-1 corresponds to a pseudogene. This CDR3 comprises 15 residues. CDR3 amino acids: CASSKEGVFYNEQFF. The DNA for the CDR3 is TGTGCCAGCAGCAAAGAAGGGGTGTTCTACAATGAGCAGTTCTTC.

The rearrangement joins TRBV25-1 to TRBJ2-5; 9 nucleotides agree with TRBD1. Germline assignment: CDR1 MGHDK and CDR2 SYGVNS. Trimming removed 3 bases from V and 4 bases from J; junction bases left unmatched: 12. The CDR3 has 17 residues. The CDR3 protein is CASSDPGDPGQGETQYF. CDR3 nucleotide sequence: TGTGCCAGCAGTGACCCCGGGGACCCGGGACAGGGAGAGACCCAGTACTTC.

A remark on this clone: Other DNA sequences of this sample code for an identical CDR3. CDR3 amino acids: CASSLGTSGSYNEQFF. The CDR3 nucleotides are TGCGCCAGCAGCCTCGGGACTAGCGGGTCCTACAATGAGCAGTTCTTC. This chain joins TRBV4-3 and TRBJ2-1, with 12 bases fitting TRBD2. The length of the CDR3 is 16 residues. Germline CDR1 is LGHNA and CDR2 is YSLEER. The trim removed 4 bases at V and 1 base at J, leaving 2 bases unmatched.

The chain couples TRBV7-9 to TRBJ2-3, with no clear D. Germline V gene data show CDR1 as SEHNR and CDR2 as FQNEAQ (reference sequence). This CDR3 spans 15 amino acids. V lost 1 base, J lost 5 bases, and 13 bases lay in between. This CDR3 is CASSLGVGPGDTQYF. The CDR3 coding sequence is TGTGCCAGCAGCTTAGGGGTGGGTCCCGGAGATACGCAGTATTTT.

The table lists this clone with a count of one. For the CDR3, the DNA is TGTGCCAGCAGCTTAGGGAAGGCGAACACCGGGGAGCTGTTTTTT. This translates into CASSLGKANTGELFF. The genes are TRBV7-3 and TRBJ2-2; D uncertain. V lost 2 bases to trimming and J lost 0 bases, with 7 bases between them. Germline V gene data show CDR1 as SGHTA and CDR2 as FQGTGA. The CDR3 totals 15 residues.

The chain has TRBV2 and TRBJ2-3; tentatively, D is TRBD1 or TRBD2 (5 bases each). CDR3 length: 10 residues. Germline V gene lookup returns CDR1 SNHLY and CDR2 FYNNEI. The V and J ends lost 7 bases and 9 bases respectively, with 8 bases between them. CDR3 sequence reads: CASTGTTQYF. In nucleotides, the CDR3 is TGTGCCAGCACTGGGACGACGCAGTATTTT.

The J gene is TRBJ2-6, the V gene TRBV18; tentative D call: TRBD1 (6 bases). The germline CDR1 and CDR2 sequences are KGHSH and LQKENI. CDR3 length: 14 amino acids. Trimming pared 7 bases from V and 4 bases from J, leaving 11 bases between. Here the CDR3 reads CASCRGTGANVLTF. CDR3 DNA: TGTGCCAGCTGCAGGGGTACCGGGGCCAACGTCCTGACTTTC.

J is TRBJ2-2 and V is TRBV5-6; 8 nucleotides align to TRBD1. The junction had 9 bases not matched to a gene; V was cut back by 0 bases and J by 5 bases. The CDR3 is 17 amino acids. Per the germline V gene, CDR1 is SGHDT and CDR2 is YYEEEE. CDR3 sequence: CASSLGVWTGRTGELFF. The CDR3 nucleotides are TGTGCCAGCAGCTTGGGAGTGTGGACAGGGCGGACCGGGGAGCTGTTTTTT.

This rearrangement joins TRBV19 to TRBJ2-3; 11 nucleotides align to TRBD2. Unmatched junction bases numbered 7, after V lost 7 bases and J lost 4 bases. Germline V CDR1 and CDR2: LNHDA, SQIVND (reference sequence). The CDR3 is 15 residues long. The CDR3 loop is CASTPLAGVADTQYF. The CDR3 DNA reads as TGTGCCAGTACCCCACTAGCGGGAGTCGCAGATACGCAGTATTTT.

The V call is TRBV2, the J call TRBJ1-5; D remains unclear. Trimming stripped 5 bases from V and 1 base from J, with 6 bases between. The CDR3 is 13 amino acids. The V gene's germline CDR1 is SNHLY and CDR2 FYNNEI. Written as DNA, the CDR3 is TGTGCCAGCAGTCCAGGCAGCAATCAGCCCCAGCATTTT. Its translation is CASSPGSNQPQHF.

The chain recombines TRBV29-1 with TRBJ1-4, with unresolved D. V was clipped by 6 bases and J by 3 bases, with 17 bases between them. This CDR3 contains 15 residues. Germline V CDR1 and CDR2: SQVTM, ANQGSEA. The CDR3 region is CSVLTPGFANEKLFF. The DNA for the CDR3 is TGCAGCGTCCTCACACCGGGTTTCGCTAATGAAAAACTGTTTTTT.

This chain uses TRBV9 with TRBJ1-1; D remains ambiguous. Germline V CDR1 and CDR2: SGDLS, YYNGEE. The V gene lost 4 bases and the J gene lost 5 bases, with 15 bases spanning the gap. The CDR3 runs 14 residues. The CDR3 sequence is CASSTNAGRTEAFF. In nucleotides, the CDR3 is TGTGCCAGCAGCACCAACGCGGGGAGAACTGAAGCTTTCTTT.

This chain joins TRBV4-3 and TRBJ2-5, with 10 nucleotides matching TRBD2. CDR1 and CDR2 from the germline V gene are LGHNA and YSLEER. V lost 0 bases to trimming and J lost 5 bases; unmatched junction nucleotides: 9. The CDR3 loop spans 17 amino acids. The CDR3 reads CASSQDWSGRGRETQYF. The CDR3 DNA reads TGCGCCAGCAGCCAAGATTGGAGCGGGAGGGGAAGGGAGACCCAGTACTTC.

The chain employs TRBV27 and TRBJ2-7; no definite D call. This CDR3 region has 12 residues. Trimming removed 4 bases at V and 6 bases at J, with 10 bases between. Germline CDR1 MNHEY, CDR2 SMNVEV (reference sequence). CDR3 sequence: CASSSTLPEQYF. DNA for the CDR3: TGTGCCAGCAGTTCCACTCTACCCGAGCAGTACTTC.

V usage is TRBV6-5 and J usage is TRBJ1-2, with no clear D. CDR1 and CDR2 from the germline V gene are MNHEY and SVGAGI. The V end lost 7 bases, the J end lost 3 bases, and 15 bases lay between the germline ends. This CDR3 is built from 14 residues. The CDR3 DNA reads TGTGCCAGCAAAGCGGCGGGCGGCTACTATGGCTACACCTTC. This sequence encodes CASKAAGGYYGYTF.

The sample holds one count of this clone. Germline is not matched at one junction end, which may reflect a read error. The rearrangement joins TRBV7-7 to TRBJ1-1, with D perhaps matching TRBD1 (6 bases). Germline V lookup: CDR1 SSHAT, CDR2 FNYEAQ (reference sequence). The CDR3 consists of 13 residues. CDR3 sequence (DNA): TGTGCTAGCAGCCCCACAGGGACCACTGAAGCTTTCTTT. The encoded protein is CASSPTGTTEAFF.

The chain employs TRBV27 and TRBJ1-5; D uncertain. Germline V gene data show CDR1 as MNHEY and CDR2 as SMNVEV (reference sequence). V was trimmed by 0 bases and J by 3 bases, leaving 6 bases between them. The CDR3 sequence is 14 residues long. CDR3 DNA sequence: TGTGCCAGCAGTTTATCGGGTACCAATCAGCCCCAGCATTTT. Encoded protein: CASSLSGTNQPQHF.

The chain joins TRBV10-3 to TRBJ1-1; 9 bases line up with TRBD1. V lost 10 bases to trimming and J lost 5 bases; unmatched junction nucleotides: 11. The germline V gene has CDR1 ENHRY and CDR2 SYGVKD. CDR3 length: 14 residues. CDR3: CATRDRVLGTEAFF. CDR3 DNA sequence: TGTGCCACCCGGGACAGGGTGTTGGGGACTGAAGCTTTCTTT.

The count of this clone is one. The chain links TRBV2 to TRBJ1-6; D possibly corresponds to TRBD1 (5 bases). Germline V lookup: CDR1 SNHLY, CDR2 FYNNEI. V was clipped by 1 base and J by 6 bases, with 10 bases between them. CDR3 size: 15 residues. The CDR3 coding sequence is TGTGCCAGCAGTGAAGATCAGGGCGGTAATTCACCCCTCCACTTT. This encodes CASSEDQGGNSPLHF.